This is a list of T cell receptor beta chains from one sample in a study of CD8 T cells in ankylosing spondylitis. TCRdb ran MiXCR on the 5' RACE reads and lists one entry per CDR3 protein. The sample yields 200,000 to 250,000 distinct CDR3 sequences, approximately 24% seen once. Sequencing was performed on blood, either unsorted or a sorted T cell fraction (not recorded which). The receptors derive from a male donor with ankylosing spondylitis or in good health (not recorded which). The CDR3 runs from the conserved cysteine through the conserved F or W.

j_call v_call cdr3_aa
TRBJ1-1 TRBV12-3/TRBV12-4 CASSFTDTEAFF
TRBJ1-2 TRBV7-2 CASSSMTTSYGYTF
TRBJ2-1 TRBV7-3 CASSKLAGSYNEQFF
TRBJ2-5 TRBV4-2 CASSQEAGVAQYF
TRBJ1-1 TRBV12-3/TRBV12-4 CASSQEGTGGEAFF
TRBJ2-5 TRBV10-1 CASSNGLAQETQYF
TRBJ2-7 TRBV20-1 CSATRLVSSYEQYF
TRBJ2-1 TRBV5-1 CASSWGGTGVVNEQFF
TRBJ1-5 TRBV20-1 CSARIPGTGGIGQPQHF
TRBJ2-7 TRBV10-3 CAISEWQGAQGGSYEQYF